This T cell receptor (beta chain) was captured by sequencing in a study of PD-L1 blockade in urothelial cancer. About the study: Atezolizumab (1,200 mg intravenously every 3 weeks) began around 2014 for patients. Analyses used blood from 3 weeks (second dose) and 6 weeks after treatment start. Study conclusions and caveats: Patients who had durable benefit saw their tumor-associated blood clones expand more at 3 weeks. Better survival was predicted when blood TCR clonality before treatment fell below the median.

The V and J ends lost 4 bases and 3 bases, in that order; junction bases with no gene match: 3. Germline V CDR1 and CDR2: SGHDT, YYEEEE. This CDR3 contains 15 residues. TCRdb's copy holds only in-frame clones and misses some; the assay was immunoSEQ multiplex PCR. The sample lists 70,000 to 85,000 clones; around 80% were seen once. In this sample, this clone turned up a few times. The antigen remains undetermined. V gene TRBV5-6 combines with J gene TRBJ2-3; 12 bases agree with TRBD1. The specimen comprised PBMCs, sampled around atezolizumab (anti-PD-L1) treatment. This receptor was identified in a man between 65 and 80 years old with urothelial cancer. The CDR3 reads CASSLGQGATDTQYF. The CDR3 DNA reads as TGTGCCAGCAGCCTGGGACAGGGGGCGACAGATACGCAGTATTTT.